A selection of T cell receptor beta chains follows, all from one sample in a study of spatial heterogeneity in lung cancer. TCRdb itself ran the 5' RACE reads through MiXCR, one entry per CDR3 protein. The sample lists roughly 20,000 distinct CDR3 sequences, under 5.5% occurring once. The sample here was lung tumor tissue, taken at surgery. The receptor source for this set is a male donor with early-stage non-small cell lung cancer. Both conserved end residues are part of each CDR3. A D gene is named only where the DNA matches it firmly. Clone size is shown for a subset of rows, as once, few, many or a class of expanded clone.

v_call,clone_size,j_call,d_call,cdr3_nt,cdr3_aa
TRBV3-1,many,TRBJ2-5,.,TGTGCCAGCAGCCAAGATTTGCTGGGAGAGACCCAGTACTTC,CASSQDLLGETQYF
TRBV5-1,few,TRBJ1-2,.,TGCGCCAGCAGAGCGAGCCAGACCCTCTATGGCTACACCTTC,CASRASQTLYGYTF
TRBV14,.,TRBJ2-3,.,TGTGCCAGCAGCCAGGGGCCCCGCGATACGCAGTATTTT,CASSQGPRDTQYF
TRBV29-1,many,TRBJ2-1,.,TGCAGCGTGTCTCACGCCATTAATTACAATGAGCAGTTCTTC,CSVSHAINYNEQFF
TRBV15,many,TRBJ1-4,.,TGTGCCACCAGCAGAGAATTGGGGCCAAGGCCCGGGGATGAAAAACTGTTTTTT,CATSRELGPRPGDEKLFF
TRBV9,many,TRBJ2-7,TRBD2,TGTGCCAGCGCCCGGAGCGGGGTATACGAGCAGTACTTC,CASARSGVYEQYF
TRBV20-1,many,TRBJ1-2,.,TGCAGTGCCAGGAAGTTTGCGGCTCTCGATGGCTACACCTTC,CSARKFAALDGYTF
TRBV7-8,few,TRBJ2-5,.,TGTGCCAGCAGCTTAGAGAGGCCTGAGACCCAGTACTTC,CASSLERPETQYF
TRBV29-1,many,TRBJ2-5,.,TGCAGCGTTGCTCGAGGGGGGCAAGAGACCCAGTACTTC,CSVARGGQETQYF
TRBV28,many,TRBJ1-2,.,TGTGCCAGCAGTTCGGACAGACTTTACTATGGCTACACCTTC,CASSSDRLYYGYTF
TRBV7-2,medium-sized,TRBJ2-3,.,TGTGCCAGCAGCTTAGAGGGGATCTTAGCGGATACGCAGTATTTT,CASSLEGILADTQYF
TRBV20-1,.,TRBJ2-1,.,TGCAGTGCTAACGGAGCTAGCGCCTACAATGAGCAGTTCTTC,CSANGASAYNEQFF
TRBV5-1,many,TRBJ1-5,TRBD1,TGCGCCAGCAGCTTGGGAGGACAGGGTAACAATCAGCCCCAGCATTTT,CASSLGGQGNNQPQHF
TRBV3-1,.,TRBJ1-5,.,TGTGCCAGCAGCCAAGGTCTCGGCTATAGCAATCAGCCCCAGCATTTT,CASSQGLGYSNQPQHF